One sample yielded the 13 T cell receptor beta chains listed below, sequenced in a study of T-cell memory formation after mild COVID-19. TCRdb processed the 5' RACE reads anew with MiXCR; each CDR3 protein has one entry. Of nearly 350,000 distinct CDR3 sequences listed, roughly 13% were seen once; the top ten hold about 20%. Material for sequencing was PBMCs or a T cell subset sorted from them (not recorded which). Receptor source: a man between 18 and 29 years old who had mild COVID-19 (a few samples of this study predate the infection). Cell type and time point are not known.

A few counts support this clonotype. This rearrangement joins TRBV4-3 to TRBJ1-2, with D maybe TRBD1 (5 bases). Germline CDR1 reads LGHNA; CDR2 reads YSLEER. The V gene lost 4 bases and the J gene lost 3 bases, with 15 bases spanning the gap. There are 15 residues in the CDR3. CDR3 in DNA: TGCGCCAGCAGCCTCGGGGGGGGAAGCCACTATGGCTACACCTTC. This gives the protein CASSLGGGSHYGYTF.

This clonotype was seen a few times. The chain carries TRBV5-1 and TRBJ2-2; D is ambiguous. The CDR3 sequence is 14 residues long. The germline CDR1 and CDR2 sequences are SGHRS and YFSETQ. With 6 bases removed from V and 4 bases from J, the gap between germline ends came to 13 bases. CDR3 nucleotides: TGCGCCAGCACCCCCCGTTCGGTCACCGGGGAGCTGTTTTTT. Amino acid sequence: CASTPRSVTGELFF.

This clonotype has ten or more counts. The DNA for the CDR3 is TGCGCCAGCAGCCGGGACAAAAACTATGGCTACACCTTC. Translating gives CASSRDKNYGYTF. The chain joins TRBV4-1 to TRBJ1-2; a possible D gene is TRBD1 (6 bases). The germline V and J ends were trimmed by 4 bases and 2 bases, with 8 bases remaining between them. Germline values: CDR1 MGHRA, CDR2 YSYEKL. The CDR3 extends over 13 amino acids.

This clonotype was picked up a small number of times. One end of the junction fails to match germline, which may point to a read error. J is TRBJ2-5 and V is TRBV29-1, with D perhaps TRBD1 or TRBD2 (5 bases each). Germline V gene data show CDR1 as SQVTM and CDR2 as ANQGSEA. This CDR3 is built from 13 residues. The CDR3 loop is CSVVSRQWEIQYF. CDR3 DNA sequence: TGCAGCGTTGTTTCGCGACAGTGGGAGATCCAGTACTTC. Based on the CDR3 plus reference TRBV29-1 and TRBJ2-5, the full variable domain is SAVISQKPSRDICQRGTSLTIQCQVDSQVTMMFWYRQQPGQSLTLIATANQGSEATYESGFVIDKFPISRPNLTFSTLTVSNMSPEDSSIYLCSVVSRQWEIQYFGPGTRLLVL.

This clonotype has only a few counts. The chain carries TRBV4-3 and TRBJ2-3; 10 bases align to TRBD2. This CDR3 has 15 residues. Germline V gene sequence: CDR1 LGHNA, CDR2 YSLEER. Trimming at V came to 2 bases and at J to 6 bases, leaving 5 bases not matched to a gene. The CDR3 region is CASSQNLAGADTQYF. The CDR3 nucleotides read TGCGCCAGCAGCCAAAATCTAGCGGGGGCCGATACGCAGTATTTT.

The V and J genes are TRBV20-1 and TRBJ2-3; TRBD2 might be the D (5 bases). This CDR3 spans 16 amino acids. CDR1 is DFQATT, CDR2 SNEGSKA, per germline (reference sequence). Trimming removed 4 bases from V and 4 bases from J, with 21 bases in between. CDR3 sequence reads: CSAKIFGERGSDTQYF. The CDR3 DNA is TGCAGTGCTAAGATCTTCGGCGAACGAGGGTCAGATACGCAGTATTTT.

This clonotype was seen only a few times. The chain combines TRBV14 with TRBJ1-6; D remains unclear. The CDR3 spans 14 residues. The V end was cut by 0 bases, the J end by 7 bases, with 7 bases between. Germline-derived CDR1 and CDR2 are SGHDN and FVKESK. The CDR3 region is CASSQESRNSPLHF. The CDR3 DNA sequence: TGTGCCAGCAGCCAAGAGAGCAGAAATTCACCCCTCCACTTT.

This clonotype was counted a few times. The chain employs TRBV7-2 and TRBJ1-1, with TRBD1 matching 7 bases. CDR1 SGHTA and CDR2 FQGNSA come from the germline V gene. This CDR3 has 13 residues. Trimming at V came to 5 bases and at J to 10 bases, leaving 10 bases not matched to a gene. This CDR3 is CASSPQERGRAFF. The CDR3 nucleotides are TGTGCCAGCAGCCCCCAGGAAAGGGGGCGAGCTTTCTTT.

The CDR3 DNA reads TGTGCCAGCAGTGAGTACTATGGCTACACCTTC. Translating gives CASSEYYGYTF. The chain uses TRBV2 and TRBJ1-2; D uncertain. CDR1 is SNHLY, CDR2 FYNNEI, per germline. Trimming cost V 3 bases and J 3 bases, with 2 bases left between them. The CDR3 is 11 amino acids.

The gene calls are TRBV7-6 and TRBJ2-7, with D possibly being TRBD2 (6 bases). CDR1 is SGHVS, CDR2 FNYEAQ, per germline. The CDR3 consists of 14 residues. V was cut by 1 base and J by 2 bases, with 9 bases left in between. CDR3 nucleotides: TGTGCCAGCAGCTTAGATCCGGGAGCCTACGAGCAGTACTTC. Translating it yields CASSLDPGAYEQYF.

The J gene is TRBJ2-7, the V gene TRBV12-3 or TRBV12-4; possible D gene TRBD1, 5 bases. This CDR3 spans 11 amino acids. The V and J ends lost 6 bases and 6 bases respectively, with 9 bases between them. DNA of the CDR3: TGTGCCAGCAGGCAGGGTGGCGAGCAGTACTTC. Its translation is CASRQGGEQYF.

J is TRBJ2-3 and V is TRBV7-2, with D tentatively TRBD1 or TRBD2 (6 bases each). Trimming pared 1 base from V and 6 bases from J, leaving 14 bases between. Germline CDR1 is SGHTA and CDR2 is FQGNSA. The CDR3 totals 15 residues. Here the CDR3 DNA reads TGTGCCAGCAGCTTAGAGCCGGGGGCTTGGGATACGCAGTATTTT. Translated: CASSLEPGAWDTQYF. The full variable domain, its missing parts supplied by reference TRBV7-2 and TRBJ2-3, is GAGVSQSPSNKVTEKGKDVELRCDPISGHTALYWYRQSLGQGLEFLIYFQGNSAPDKSGLPSDRFSAERTGGSVSTLTIQRTQQEDSAVYLCASSLEPGAWDTQYFGPGTRLTVL.

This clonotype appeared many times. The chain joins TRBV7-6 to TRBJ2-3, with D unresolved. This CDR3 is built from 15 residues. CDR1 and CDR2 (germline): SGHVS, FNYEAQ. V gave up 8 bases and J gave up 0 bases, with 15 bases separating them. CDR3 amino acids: CASHTPGPSTDTQYF. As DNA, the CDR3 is TGTGCCAGCCACACTCCAGGACCAAGCACAGATACGCAGTATTTT. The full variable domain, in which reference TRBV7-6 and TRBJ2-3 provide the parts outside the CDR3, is GAGVSQSPRYKVTKRGQDVALRCDPISGHVSLYWYRQALGQGPEFLTYFNYEAQQDKSGLPNDRFSAERPEGSISTLTIQRTEQRDSAMYRCASHTPGPSTDTQYFGPGTRLTVL.